This TCR beta chain was obtained from a study of shared clonotypes between healthy human individuals. The wider study: Three CD4 naive, three CD4 memory, two CD8 naive and one CD8 memory plate were used per donor. General study points: Rarefaction revealed incomplete sorted-subset sequencing despite large depth. When compared with the clonotypes that were shared by all four sorted-subset donors, the non-shared clonotypes turned out to have lower generation probabilities.

With regard to this clone: Its target is not known.

Authors' analysis steps: Owing to the provision of junction-only sequences devoid of quality scores by immunoSEQ, filtering differed. Assay used: immunoSEQ multiplex PCR; TCRdb lists only in-frame clones, some missing. Clonal size and the V and J genes are those of that table, whereas D and trimming came from the DNA. The sample has 1.6 million or so clones; approximately 98.5% are singletons. V was trimmed by 6 bases and J by 4 bases, leaving 12 bases between them. The CDR3 sequence is 14 residues long. The germline V gene encodes CDR1 MNHEY and CDR2 SVGAGI. This TCR was sampled from a man aged 25-40 years in good health. Material: naive CD4+ T cells sorted from blood. This sample's subset: CD45RA+ positively selected. The J gene is TRBJ1-4, the V gene TRBV6-5, with D unresolved. The CDR3 DNA is TGTGCCAGCAGCAGAGTGGTGCGTAATGAAAAACTGTTTTTT. As protein: CASSRVVRNEKLFF.